A single sample is the source of the 10 T cell receptor beta chains below, sequenced in a study of T cells in women clearing cervical HPV infection. Measured with immunoSEQ multiplex PCR; TCRdb has only the in-frame clones, and not every one. The sample data list around 30,000 clones. The source material was blood buffy coat. The receptors come from a woman aged 18-69 years with a cervical HPV16 infection that either progressed to CIN3+ or cleared (not recorded which).

As for this clone: Sequencing ends 3 residues short of the CDR3 end; the germline J gene provides the rest. The chain joins TRBV28 to TRBJ1-1, with D unclear. This CDR3 comprises 12 residues. From germline, CDR1 is MDHEN and CDR2 SYDVKM. V was pared by 3 bases and J by 7 bases, with 9 bases between. CDR3 DNA (partial): TGTGCCAGCAGTTTTCAAAGGGTTGAA. Translation gives CASSFQRVE. In full, the CDR3 is CASSFQRVEAFF.

Comments on this clone: The read comes to an end 3 residues before the CDR3 does, leaving the germline J gene to fill in the end. V and J are TRBV2 and TRBJ1-2, with D possibly being TRBD1 (5 bases). The CDR3 contains 14 residues. CDR1 and CDR2 (germline): SNHLY, FYNNEI. Trimming left V 7 bases short and J 0 bases short, with 12 bases between. The sequenced CDR3 bases are TGTGCCAGCACCTTAGACAGTTCTAACTATGGC. Amino acids: CASTLDSSNYG. The full CDR3 is CASTLDSSNYGYTF.

Note on this clone: The read ends 3 residues early relative to the CDR3; the germline J gene fills the gap. The chain links TRBV7-2 to TRBJ1-1; no clear D gene. Germline V lookup: CDR1 SGHTA, CDR2 FQGNSA. This CDR3 is built from 15 residues. Trimming took off 0 bases at V and 0 bases at J, with 8 bases between the two ends. Partial CDR3 DNA: TGTGCCAGCAGCTTAGCGCCAGGCTTGAACACTGAA. Its translation: CASSLAPGLNTE. The entire CDR3 reads CASSLAPGLNTEAFF.

Notes on this clone: The observed sequence ends 3 residues before the CDR3 terminus, with the missing tail filled in from the germline J gene. J is TRBJ1-5 and V is TRBV28; 8 positions agree with TRBD1. The CDR3 runs 15 residues. CDR1 MDHEN and CDR2 SYDVKM come from the germline V gene. V shed 6 bases and J 1 base; nucleotides not matched to a gene: 5. The sequenced CDR3 bases are TGTGCCAGCAGAACACAGGGGGGAAGCAATCAGCCC. The encoded protein is CASRTQGGSNQP. The CDR3 in full is CASRTQGGSNQPQHF. The variable domain in full, with the rest retrieved from reference TRBV28 and TRBJ1-5, is DVKVTQSSRYLVKRTGEKVFLECVQDMDHENMFWYRQDPGLGLRLIYFSYDVKMKEKGDIPEGYSVSREKKERFSLILESASTNQTSMYLCASRTQGGSNQPQHFGDGTRLSIL.

Comments on this clone: Read coverage stops 3 residues before the CDR3 terminus; the germline J gene supplies the remainder. V is TRBV5-6 and J is TRBJ2-2, with a tentative D call TRBD1 (6 bases). The CDR3 has 14 residues. The germline V gene encodes CDR1 SGHDT and CDR2 YYEEEE. V was cut by 4 bases and J by 2 bases, with 9 bases left in between. CDR3 region: CASSPQGNTGELFF. The CDR3 bases that were read are TGTGCCAGCAGCCCACAGGGAAACACCGGGGAG.

Note on this clone: Read coverage stops 3 residues before the CDR3 terminus; the germline J gene supplies the remainder. The rearrangement joins TRBV18 to TRBJ2-1; TRBD2 might be the D (5 bases). V dropped 6 bases and J dropped 4 bases, with 19 bases sitting between them. The CDR3 contains 16 residues. Germline lookup yields CDR1 KGHSH and CDR2 LQKENI. The CDR3 sequence is CASSTPAGGGYNEQFF. The covered CDR3 bases are TGTGCCAGCTCCACCCCCGCGGGCGGAGGTTACAATGAG.

Of note for this clone: The read halts 3 residues ahead of the CDR3 end, with the missing end drawn from the germline J gene. The chain has TRBV19 and TRBJ1-3; D is perhaps TRBD1 (5 bases). The germline V gene encodes CDR1 LNHDA and CDR2 SQIVND (reference sequence). The CDR3 contains 16 residues. V was shortened by 9 bases and J by 0 bases, with 18 bases between the two germline ends. The sequenced CDR3 bases are TGTGCCAGCATGATTCAACAGGCGAGCTCTGGAAACACC. This sequence encodes CASMIQQASSGNT. The full CDR3 protein is CASMIQQASSGNTIYF.

Turning to this clone: With the read ending 3 residues before the CDR3 end, the germline J gene is used to fill in that end. V gene TRBV29-1 combines with J gene TRBJ1-2, with D unclear. Germline CDR1 reads SQVTM; CDR2 reads ANQGSEA. V was pared by 7 bases and J by 2 bases, with 14 bases between. This CDR3 comprises 13 residues. Partial CDR3 DNA: TGCAGCGCTGGAGGTGGGCACAACTATGGC. Residues: CSAGGGHNYG. The full-length CDR3 reads as CSAGGGHNYGYTF.

Worth noting for this clone: The sequence runs out 3 residues before the end of the CDR3; the remainder is reconstructed from the germline J gene. The rearrangement joins TRBV11-2 to TRBJ1-2; a weak D match, TRBD1 (5 bases). The germline gives CDR1 SGHAT, CDR2 FQNNGV. V was clipped by 3 bases and J by 6 bases, with 8 bases between them. This CDR3 is 12 amino acids long. CDR3 DNA (partial): TGTGCCAGCAGCTTTTGGGGGGATGGC. Translation gives CASSFWGDG. The entire CDR3 sequence reads CASSFWGDGYTF. Together with reference TRBV11-2 and TRBJ1-2, the CDR3 gives the full variable domain: EAGVAQSPRYKIIEKRQSVAFWCNPISGHATLYWYQQILGQGPKLLIQFQNNGVVDDSQLPKDRFSAERLKGVDSTLKIQPAKLEDSAVYLCASSFWGDGYTFGSGTRLTVV.

Details on this clone: The read terminates 3 residues before the CDR3 end, so the remaining end is supplied by the germline J gene. The chain has TRBV7-6 and TRBJ1-1; 7 nucleotides align to TRBD1. Germline loops: CDR1 SGHVS, CDR2 FNYEAQ. The CDR3 loop spans 15 amino acids. V was clipped by 4 bases and J by 3 bases; unmatched bases: 8. The CDR3 bases that were read are TGTGCCAGCAGCTCCTTGACAGGGAGGGACACTGAA. It codes for CASSSLTGRDTE. The whole CDR3 sequence reads CASSSLTGRDTEAFF.